The 24 T cell receptor delta chains below come from one sample, sequenced in a study of Vδ1+ human thymocytes. General observations from the study: Thymic TRG and TRD repertoires appeared highly polyclonal.

Extracted RNA was reverse transcribed into cDNA. Pooled V-gene forward primers with one constant-region reverse primer generated the CDR3 amplicons by multiplex PCR. TCRdb reprocessed the multiplex PCR reads using CATT. The sample lists some 73,000 delta-chain clones; about 35% were seen once. Their antigens remain unidentified. The sequenced sample consisted of Vdelta1+ gamma-delta thymocytes from the thymus. Subset noted: FACS-sorted CD3+ TCRalphabeta- TCRVdelta1+ TCRVdelta2- thymocytes. Receptors originate from a boy under two years old who had congenital heart surgery.

V usage is TRDV1 and J usage is TRDJ2; TRDD2 is a possible D gene (5 bases). This CDR3 has 22 residues. V shed 0 bases and J shed 4 bases, with 30 bases lying between them. The germline V gene encodes CDR1 TSWWSYY and CDR2 QGS. The CDR3 nucleotides are TGTGCTCTTGGGGAACTTAGACAACCTCTTCCCTCCTTTACGGTGCGGACAGCACAACTCTTCTTT. Translation gives CALGELRQPLPSFTVRTAQLFF.

This clone came up a few times. This rearrangement joins TRDV1 to TRDJ1; TRDD3 aligns across 11 bases. Germline V gene data show CDR1 as TSWWSYY and CDR2 as QGS. The V gene end was trimmed by 3 bases and the J gene end by 0 bases; junction bases not matched to a gene: 21. This CDR3 spans 22 amino acids. As DNA, the CDR3 is TGTGCTCTTGGGGATCAGATTCCCCTACCGGGCCTGGGGGATACAAACACCGATAAACTCATCTTT. It yields the protein CALGDQIPLPGLGDTNTDKLIF.

As regards this clone: This sample includes further DNA sequences coding for the same CDR3. V gene TRDV1 combines with J gene TRDJ1; D gene unclear. V lost 4 bases, J lost 1 base, and 1 base lay in between. The CDR3 totals 11 residues. Germline-derived CDR1 and CDR2 are TSWWSYY and QGS. In DNA form, the CDR3 reads TGTGCTCTTGGGGGCACCGATAAACTCATCTTT. This sequence encodes CALGGTDKLIF.

The gene calls are TRDV1 and TRDJ1; 11 positions agree with TRDD3. V lost 4 bases and J lost 0; bases outside the gene matches: 22. In germline, CDR1 is TSWWSYY, CDR2 QGS. CDR3 length: 22 amino acids. The CDR3 sequence is CALGVRASRLGDKLPYTDKLIF. CDR3 in DNA: TGTGCTCTTGGGGTCCGAGCGTCCAGACTGGGGGATAAATTACCGTACACCGATAAACTCATCTTT.

V and J are TRDV1 and TRDJ1; possible D gene TRDD2, 6 bases. Germline assignment: CDR1 TSWWSYY and CDR2 QGS. The CDR3 contains 16 residues. V lost 5 bases to trimming and J lost 2 bases, with 18 bases between them. CDR3 nucleotides: TGTGCTCTTGGGACCAATTCCTGTCTTCCTACCGATAAACTCATCTTT. Translation gives CALGTNSCLPTDKLIF.

The V and J genes are TRDV1 and TRDJ1, with 9 positions matching TRDD3. This CDR3 is built from 20 residues. Germline V CDR1 and CDR2: TSWWSYY, QGS. Losses at the gene ends were 8 bases for V and 0 bases for J; bases not matched to a gene: 22. CDR3 DNA sequence: TGTGCTCTTCAAGTATACGTATCTGGGGGATCCCATTCCTACACCGATAAACTCATCTTT. It translates to CALQVYVSGGSHSYTDKLIF.

This clone appeared a few times. Other DNA sequences of this sample code for an identical CDR3. V is TRDV2 and J is TRDJ1, with 8 bases aligning to TRDD3. Germline V gene data show CDR1 as GEAIGNYY and CDR2 as EKD. V was clipped by 0 bases and J by 1 base; unmatched bases: 18. The length of the CDR3 is 20 residues. Here the CDR3 reads CACDTLCRGYKDKSTDKLIF. The DNA of the CDR3 is TGTGCCTGTGACACCCTTTGTAGGGGATACAAAGATAAATCCACCGATAAACTCATCTTT.

This clone has just a few counts. This chain links TRDV1 with TRDJ1; the D gene is possibly TRDD2 (5 bases). V gave up 1 base and J gave up 4 bases, with 16 bases separating them. The CDR3 runs 16 residues. Germline CDR1 is TSWWSYY and CDR2 is QGS. The chain's CDR3 is CALGEPLPTFDDKLIF. CDR3 in DNA: TGTGCTCTTGGGGAACCCCTCCCTACATTCGACGATAAACTCATCTTT.

This clone has a handful of counts. The V and J genes are TRDV1 and TRDJ1; 13 bases line up with TRDD3. CDR1 TSWWSYY and CDR2 QGS come from the germline V gene. This CDR3 contains 19 residues. With V trimmed by 2 bases and J by 0 bases, 9 bases remained unmatched. The CDR3 nucleotides read TGTGCTCTTGGGGAAGTGTCCTACTGGGGGATACGCGACACCGATAAACTCATCTTT. Protein sequence: CALGEVSYWGIRDTDKLIF.

Of note for this clone: The junction departs from the called germline gene at one end, perhaps through a read error. The chain is built from TRDV1 and TRDJ1; 10 bases agree with TRDD3. Germline-derived CDR1 and CDR2 are TSWWSYY and QGS. The CDR3 totals 27 residues. As DNA, the CDR3 is TGTGCCCTTGGGGAACCCTTTCTACAATCCAACCAGGGAACCCCACGTGGGGGATACCTGTACACCGATAAACTCATCTTT. It specifies CALGEPFLQSNQGTPRGGYLYTDKLIF.

This clone was counted between two and nine times. The chain has TRDV1 and TRDJ1, with D hard to call. Deletions cut 4 bases from V and 0 bases from J, with 12 bases between. The CDR3 contains 15 residues. Germline V lookup: CDR1 TSWWSYY, CDR2 QGS. The CDR3 reads CALGGLRLYTDKLIF. As DNA, the CDR3 is TGTGCTCTTGGGGGCCTGCGCCTTTACACCGATAAACTCATCTTT.

Concerning this clone: One end of the junction fails to match germline, which may point to a read error. V and J are TRDV1 and TRDJ1; 8 bases line up with TRDD3. The CDR3 has 18 amino acids. Looked up from germline, CDR1 is TSWWSYY and CDR2 is QGS. The CDR3 spells CALRENPWGNSNTDKLIF. In DNA, the CDR3 is TGTGCTCTTAGGGAAAATCCCTGGGGGAATTCAAACACCGATAAACTCATCTTT.

V is TRDV1 and J is TRDJ1; 12 bases are shared with TRDD3. V trimming: 2 bases; J trimming: 5 bases; junction bases outside the gene matches: 12. CDR1 TSWWSYY and CDR2 QGS come from the germline V gene. The CDR3 consists of 18 residues. CDR3 bases: TGTGCTCTTGGGGAAATTTCCCCTTACTGGGGGATACCGGATAAACTCATCTTT. Its translation: CALGEISPYWGIPDKLIF.

This clone was seen a few times. The rearrangement uses TRDV1 and TRDJ1; D remains unclear. The CDR3 spans 22 residues. The germline CDR1 and CDR2 sequences are TSWWSYY and QGS. Trimming took 0 bases from V and 0 from J, leaving 29 bases between them. The CDR3 reads CALGELVFRTRGGPDYTDKLIF. The CDR3 bases are TGTGCTCTTGGGGAACTAGTGTTCCGTACCCGAGGCGGACCCGATTACACCGATAAACTCATCTTT.

This clone was detected a few times. This chain uses TRDV2 with TRDJ1, with 13 bases matching TRDD3. The CDR3 totals 17 residues. Germline assignment: CDR1 GEAIGNYY and CDR2 EKD. V was clipped by 4 bases and J by 7 bases; unmatched bases: 14. This chain's CDR3 is CACDPLLGDTERRKLIF. CDR3 coding DNA: TGTGCCTGTGATCCTCTACTGGGGGATACGGAACGACGTAAACTCATCTTT.

This clone has only a few counts. The J gene is TRDJ1, the V gene TRDV1; no clear D. Looked up from germline, CDR1 is TSWWSYY and CDR2 is QGS. Trimming removed 4 bases at V and 5 bases at J, with 17 bases between. This CDR3 comprises 15 residues. CDR3 protein: CALGGQLYQADKLIF. The CDR3 DNA sequence: TGTGCTCTTGGGGGTCAACTATACCAAGCGGATAAACTCATCTTT.

Comments on this clone: The same CDR3 is also encoded by other DNA sequences in this sample. The chain employs TRDV1 and TRDJ1, with 12 bases identical to TRDD3. CDR3 size: 25 residues. Germline V lookup: CDR1 TSWWSYY, CDR2 QGS. V shed 0 bases, J shed 7 bases, and the junction held 33 bases outside the gene matches. The DNA of the CDR3 is TGTGCTCTTGGGGAACTCGCCCCGACTGGGTCCTATCCCCAGTACTGGGGGATACCGGACGGTAAACTCATCTTT. It translates to CALGELAPTGSYPQYWGIPDGKLIF.

The chain carries TRDV1 and TRDJ1; TRDD2 matches at 7 bases. The V and J ends lost 3 bases and 3 bases, in that order; junction bases with no gene match: 22. Germline V CDR1 and CDR2: TSWWSYY, QGS. The CDR3 contains 20 residues. DNA for the CDR3: TGTGCTCTTGGGGACCCGTTCCTACGGGCCGGGGTTCCCTACCCCGATAAACTCATCTTT. Protein product: CALGDPFLRAGVPYPDKLIF.

The chain links TRDV1 to TRDJ1, with a tentative D call TRDD2 (5 bases). The V end was cut by 2 bases, the J end by 5 bases, with 21 bases between. CDR3 size: 17 residues. Germline assignment: CDR1 TSWWSYY and CDR2 QGS. In DNA, the CDR3 is TGTGCTCTTGGGGAAAGTACCTACTCTCTACTGCGGGATAAACTCATCTTT. Protein product: CALGESTYSLLRDKLIF.

V gene TRDV1 combines with J gene TRDJ1; 12 nucleotides line up with TRDD3. V gave up 0 bases and J gave up 3 bases; unmatched junction bases: 11. Germline assignment: CDR1 TSWWSYY and CDR2 QGS. The CDR3 consists of 19 residues. The CDR3 spells CALGELSVLGDTWSDKLIF. Written as DNA, the CDR3 is TGTGCTCTTGGGGAACTGTCCGTACTGGGGGATACTTGGTCCGATAAACTCATCTTT.

This clone was observed a few times. The rearrangement uses TRDV1 and TRDJ1; possibly TRDD2 or TRDD3 for D (5 bases each). Trimming removed 0 bases at V and 8 bases at J, with 28 bases between. Germline CDR1 is TSWWSYY and CDR2 is QGS. The CDR3 runs 19 residues. CDR3 protein: CALGELFPHPLPTGEKLIF. The CDR3, as DNA: TGTGCTCTTGGGGAACTTTTCCCTCACCCCCTACCAACAGGGGAAAAACTCATCTTT.

The chain is built from TRDV1 and TRDJ1; 13 bases match TRDD3. The CDR3 covers 17 residues. V lost 2 bases to trimming and J lost 6 bases; unmatched junction nucleotides: 9. The germline V gene encodes CDR1 TSWWSYY and CDR2 QGS. CDR3 region: CALGERYLLGDTHKLIF. CDR3 DNA: TGTGCTCTTGGGGAAAGGTACTTACTGGGGGATACGCATAAACTCATCTTT.

The rearrangement links TRDV1 to TRDJ1; TRDD3 agrees at 8 bases. V trimming: 0 bases; J trimming: 2 bases; junction bases outside the gene matches: 17. CDR1 and CDR2 from the germline V gene are TSWWSYY and QGS. There are 20 residues in the CDR3. CDR3 protein: CALGELLGDFPPSGTDKLIF. CDR3 nucleotide sequence: TGTGCTCTTGGGGAACTCTTGGGGGATTTCCCCCCTAGTGGGACCGATAAACTCATCTTT.

The chain combines TRDV1 with TRDJ1; 10 bases match TRDD3. Germline CDR1 is TSWWSYY and CDR2 is QGS. The CDR3 loop spans 18 amino acids. The V gene end was trimmed by 3 bases and the J gene end by 0 bases; junction bases not matched to a gene: 10. The CDR3 DNA reads as TGTGCTCTTGGGGACCCATTCTCGGGGGATACGTACACCGATAAACTCATCTTT. Residues: CALGDPFSGDTYTDKLIF.